A selection of T cell receptor beta chains follows, all from one sample in a study of T-cell memory formation after mild COVID-19. TCRdb re-derived calls from the 5' RACE reads in MiXCR, one entry per CDR3 protein. Here the sample spans tens of thousands of distinct CDR3 sequences, approximately 6.8% being singletons. Specimen: PBMCs or a T cell subset sorted from them (not recorded which). The source is a man in his late teens or twenties who had mild COVID-19 (a few samples of this study predate the infection). Cell type and time point are not known. CDR3s include the opening cysteine and the closing phenylalanine or tryptophan. A D gene is named only where the DNA matches it firmly. Expanded clones get a size class; other rows say once, few or many, or leave the size out.

DNA	CDR3	length	J	V	D	size
TGTGCCAGTAGTGAGTACGGTAGCGGGAGCACAGATACGCAGTATTTT	CASSEYGSGSTDTQYF	16	TRBJ2-3	TRBV19	TRBD2	.
TGCGCCAGCAGTTTCGGACAGCGGGACAACACCATATATTTT	CASSFGQRDNTIYF	14	TRBJ1-3	TRBV5-1	.	.
TGTGCCAGCTCTGGGAGCACTGAAGCTTTCTTT	CASSGSTEAFF	11	TRBJ1-1	TRBV18	.	.
TGTGCCAGCAGCTCCAGGCGCGGGTACAGATCGTACCAAGAGACCCAGTACTTC	CASSSRRGYRSYQETQYF	18	TRBJ2-5	TRBV7-2	.	.
TGTGCCAGCAGCTTGGCCGGCCCCCGGGATTCACCCCTCCACTTT	CASSLAGPRDSPLHF	15	TRBJ1-6	TRBV5-5	.	few
TGTGCCAGCAGCTTATACGGGGGAGAGCAGTACTTC	CASSLYGGEQYF	12	TRBJ2-7	TRBV7-2	.	many
TGTGCCAGCAGCCAAGACATCAACTCTGGGGCCAACGTCCTGACTTTC	CASSQDINSGANVLTF	16	TRBJ2-6	TRBV4-2	.	.
TGTGCCAGCAGTTCAATAGTATACCGGGACTCTCAGTACTTC	CASSSIVYRDSQYF	14	TRBJ2-4	TRBV6-2/TRBV6-3	.	.
TGTGCCAGCAGCTTAGACAGCATACAAGGGGATACGCAGTATTTT	CASSLDSIQGDTQYF	15	TRBJ2-3	TRBV11-2	.	many
TGCGCCAGCAGCTCCGTGATCTCGGGAGATACGCAGTATTTT	CASSSVISGDTQYF	14	TRBJ2-3	TRBV5-1	.	.
TGTGCCAGCAGCGACAGGGCGAACTCACCCCTCCACTTT	CASSDRANSPLHF	13	TRBJ1-6	TRBV12-3/TRBV12-4	TRBD1	many
TGCGCCAGCAGCCAAGATTGGCGGGAGACCCAGTACTTC	CASSQDWRETQYF	13	TRBJ2-5	TRBV4-3	.	many
TGTGCCAGCAGCGGACTAGGGCGCAGTGAGCAGTTCTTC	CASSGLGRSEQFF	13	TRBJ2-1	TRBV28	TRBD2	few
TGTGCCAGCTCACCAGCCAACGCTCGCTCCTACAATGAGCAGTTCTTC	CASSPANARSYNEQFF	16	TRBJ2-1	TRBV18	.	.
TGTGCCAGCAGCTTAGGTCGTGGTAGCAATCAGCCCCAGCATTTT	CASSLGRGSNQPQHF	15	TRBJ1-5	TRBV7-9	.	many
TGTGCCAGCAGCCCGACCGCTGGGAACGAGCAGTACTTC	CASSPTAGNEQYF	13	TRBJ2-7	TRBV7-2	.	many
TGTGCCAGCAGCCAAGGACCTAACAGGGTGGCGAACACTGAAGCTTTCTTT	CASSQGPNRVANTEAFF	17	TRBJ1-1	TRBV4-2	.	few
TGTGCCAGCAGTTTATCGGCGTCGTACACAGATACGCAGTATTTT	CASSLSASYTDTQYF	15	TRBJ2-3	TRBV27	.	few
TGTGCCAGCAGCCCACACCGGACAGGGGGCCAAGAGACCCAGTACTTC	CASSPHRTGGQETQYF	16	TRBJ2-5	TRBV9	TRBD1	many
TGTGCCAGCAGCCAGTTGGGAAATTACGAGCAGTACTTC	CASSQLGNYEQYF	13	TRBJ2-7	TRBV14	.	few
TGCAGTGCTGCCGCGTGGGGGGAGCAAGAGACCCAGTACTTC	CSAAAWGEQETQYF	14	TRBJ2-5	TRBV20-1	.	many
TGCGCCAGCAGCTTCAGGGAGGGGGCTGAAGCTTTCTTT	CASSFREGAEAFF	13	TRBJ1-1	TRBV5-1	.	.
TGTGCCATCAGTGTCCATAGGGAGGGGGCGAATGAGCAGTACTTC	CAISVHREGANEQYF	15	TRBJ2-7	TRBV10-3	.	.
TGTGCCAGCAGTACAGGGGATTTAAACGACGAGCAGTACTTC	CASSTGDLNDEQYF	14	TRBJ2-7	TRBV6-5	TRBD1	few
TGTGCCATCAGTGATCAGCGGGGGACAGATACGCAGTATTTT	CAISDQRGTDTQYF	14	TRBJ2-3	TRBV10-3	TRBD2	.
TGCGCCAGCAGCTCTGGGACAGCGAACACTGAAGCTTTCTTT	CASSSGTANTEAFF	14	TRBJ1-1	TRBV5-1	TRBD1	.
TGCGCCAGCAGCTTGACAGGGAAGAACACCGAGCAGTACTTC	CASSLTGKNTEQYF	14	TRBJ2-7	TRBV5-1	.	many
TGTGCCACCAGTGGTAGGGGAGAGACCCAGTACTTC	CATSGRGETQYF	12	TRBJ2-5	TRBV12-3/TRBV12-4	.	many
TGTGCCAGCAGTCAACACCAACCTCCCGGCTACACCTTC	CASSQHQPPGYTF	13	TRBJ1-2	TRBV6-2/TRBV6-3	.	.
TGTGCCAGCAGCGGAAACAGTGGAACTAAAGCTTTCTTT	CASSGNSGTKAFF	13	TRBJ1-1	TRBV9	.	once
TGCAGTGCCCTTCTTGGGGGGTTTGACACTGAAGCTTTCTTT	CSALLGGFDTEAFF	14	TRBJ1-1	TRBV20-1	.	many
TGTGCCAGCAGCCGGACAGAGTACAATGAGCAGTTCTTC	CASSRTEYNEQFF	13	TRBJ2-1	TRBV7-2	.	few
TGTGCCAGCCGTTTCACGGGGAACACTGAAGCTTTCTTT	CASRFTGNTEAFF	13	TRBJ1-1	TRBV7-9	.	.
TGCAGCGCGACCTCCGCGGGAAGAGAGACCCAGTACTTC	CSATSAGRETQYF	13	TRBJ2-5	TRBV29-1	.	many
TGCGCCAGCAGCTTGGGCCAGCAAGGGAACACCATATATTTT	CASSLGQQGNTIYF	14	TRBJ1-3	TRBV5-1	.	.
TGTGCCAGCTCGCTGGGCCCCGGGACAGGGGGTGATACGCAGTATTTT	CASSLGPGTGGDTQYF	16	TRBJ2-3	TRBV18	TRBD1	few
TGTGCCAGCAGCTTAGACAGGGTTTTCTCACCCCTCCACTTT	CASSLDRVFSPLHF	14	TRBJ1-6	TRBV11-2	.	medium-sized
TGTGCCAGCAGCTTAGGGCTAGCGGGGGGCCCTTCTAGCACAGATACGCAGTATTTT	CASSLGLAGGPSSTDTQYF	19	TRBJ2-3	TRBV7-2	TRBD2	medium-sized
TGCAGCGGGGGGCCCGGGACAGACGTCCAAGCTCAGCAGTTCTTC	CSGGPGTDVQAQQFF	15	TRBJ2-1	TRBV29-1	TRBD1	few
TGCAGTGCTAGAAAGTTTCCGGGAAGAAACACTGAAGCTTTCTTT	CSARKFPGRNTEAFF	15	TRBJ1-1	TRBV20-1	.	.
TGCGCCAGCAGCCACACGGACAGGGACAACTATGGCTACACCTTC	CASSHTDRDNYGYTF	15	TRBJ1-2	TRBV4-3	TRBD1	many
TGTGCCAGCACCCAGGGACGGGGGGTCAATGAGCAGTTCTTC	CASTQGRGVNEQFF	14	TRBJ2-1	TRBV12-3/TRBV12-4	TRBD2	few
TGTGCCAGCAGCGTAGGGGGCGATCAGCCCCAGCATTTT	CASSVGGDQPQHF	13	TRBJ1-5	TRBV5-6	TRBD1	.
TGTGCCAGCAGCGTAGGGACAGGGGACGCCAAAAACATTCAGTACTTC	CASSVGTGDAKNIQYF	16	TRBJ2-4	TRBV9	TRBD1	many
TGTGCCAGTAGTTTCTCGACGGGCCAAGAGACCCAGTACTTC	CASSFSTGQETQYF	14	TRBJ2-5	TRBV19	.	.
TGTGCCAGCAGCCAGGGTATGAGGCGGGGCGCGACTGAAGCTTTCTTT	CASSQGMRRGATEAFF	16	TRBJ1-1	TRBV6-5	.	.
TGTGCCAGCAGTTTTGGGGCCCACAATGAGCAGTTCTTC	CASSFGAHNEQFF	13	TRBJ2-1	TRBV12-3/TRBV12-4	.	many
TGTGCCAGCAGTTACGACAGAGGAGCTGGGGCCAACGTCCTGACTTTC	CASSYDRGAGANVLTF	16	TRBJ2-6	TRBV12-3/TRBV12-4	.	.
TGTGCCAGCAGTTTTGAAAGCACAGATACGCAGTATTTT	CASSFESTDTQYF	13	TRBJ2-3	TRBV12-3/TRBV12-4	.	many
TGTGCCATCAGTGAATCACAGGGTAGCAATCAGCCCCAGCATTTT	CAISESQGSNQPQHF	15	TRBJ1-5	TRBV10-3	.	.
TGTGCCAGCAGCCCAAGTAGCACCGGGGAGCTGTTTTTT	CASSPSSTGELFF	13	TRBJ2-2	TRBV7-2	.	.
TGTGCCAGCACCAGGGGACAGTTAAATGAAAAACTGTTTTTT	CASTRGQLNEKLFF	14	TRBJ1-4	TRBV7-2	TRBD1	.
TGCGCCAGCAGCCAAGATGGAGCGGGGGGGGAGACCCAGTACTTC	CASSQDGAGGETQYF	15	TRBJ2-5	TRBV4-3	TRBD2	few
TGCGCCAGCAGCTTGGGAGTCGACCAAGAGACCCAGTACTTC	CASSLGVDQETQYF	14	TRBJ2-5	TRBV5-1	.	few
TGCGCCAGCAGCTTGGAGGGAACTCCGGCCCGGACGGATACGCAGTATTTT	CASSLEGTPARTDTQYF	17	TRBJ2-3	TRBV5-1	.	few
TGTGCCAGCAGCTTGTCAGCAGCCCTGAACACTGAAGCTTTCTTT	CASSLSAALNTEAFF	15	TRBJ1-1	TRBV5-5	.	.
TGCGCCAGCAGCTGGACAGGGGTGGCTGAAGCTTTCTTT	CASSWTGVAEAFF	13	TRBJ1-1	TRBV5-1	TRBD1	.